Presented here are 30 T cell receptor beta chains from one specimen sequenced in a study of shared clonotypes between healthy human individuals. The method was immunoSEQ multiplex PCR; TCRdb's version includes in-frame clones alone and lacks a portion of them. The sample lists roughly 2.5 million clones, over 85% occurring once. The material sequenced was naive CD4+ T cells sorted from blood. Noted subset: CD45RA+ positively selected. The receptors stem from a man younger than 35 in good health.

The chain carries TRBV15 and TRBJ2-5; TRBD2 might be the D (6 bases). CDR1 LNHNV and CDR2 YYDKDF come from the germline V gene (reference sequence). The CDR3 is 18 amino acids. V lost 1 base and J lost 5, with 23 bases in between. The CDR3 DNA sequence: TGTGCCACCAGCAGAGGTCTAGCGAGGAGACTCAAAGGGGAGACCCAGTACTTC. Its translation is CATSRGLARRLKGETQYF.

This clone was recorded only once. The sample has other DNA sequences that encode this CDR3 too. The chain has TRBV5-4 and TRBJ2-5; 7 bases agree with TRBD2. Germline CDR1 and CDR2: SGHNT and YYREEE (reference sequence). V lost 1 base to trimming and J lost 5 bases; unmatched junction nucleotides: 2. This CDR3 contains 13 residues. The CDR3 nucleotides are TGTGCCAGCAGCTTGCGGGGAGGGGAGACCCAGTACTTC. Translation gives CASSLRGGETQYF.

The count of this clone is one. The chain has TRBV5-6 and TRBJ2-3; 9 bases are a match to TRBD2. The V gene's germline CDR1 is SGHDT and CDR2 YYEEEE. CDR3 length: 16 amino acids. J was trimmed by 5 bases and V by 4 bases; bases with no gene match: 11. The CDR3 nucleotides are TGTGCCAGCAGCCGTAGAGCGGGGGGCGTAATAGATACGCAGTATTTT. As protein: CASSRRAGGVIDTQYF.

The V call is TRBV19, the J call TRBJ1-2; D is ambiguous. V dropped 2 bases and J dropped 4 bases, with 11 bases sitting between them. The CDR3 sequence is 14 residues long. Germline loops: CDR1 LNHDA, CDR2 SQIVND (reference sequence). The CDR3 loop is CASSILDGSYGYTF. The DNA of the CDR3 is TGTGCCAGTAGTATACTGGACGGGTCCTATGGCTACACCTTC.

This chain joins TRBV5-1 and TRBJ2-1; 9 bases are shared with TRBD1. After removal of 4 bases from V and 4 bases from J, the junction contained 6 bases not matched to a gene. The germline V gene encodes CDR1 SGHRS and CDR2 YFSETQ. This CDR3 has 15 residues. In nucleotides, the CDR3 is TGCGCCAGCAGCATGGGGGGACAGGGATACAATGAGCAGTTCTTC. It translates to CASSMGGQGYNEQFF.

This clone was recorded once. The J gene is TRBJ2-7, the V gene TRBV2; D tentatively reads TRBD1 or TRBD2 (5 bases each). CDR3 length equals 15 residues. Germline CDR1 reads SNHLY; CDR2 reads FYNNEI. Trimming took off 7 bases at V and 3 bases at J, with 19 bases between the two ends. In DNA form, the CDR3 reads TGTGCCAGCACCGAGGAGGTAGTGGGGGTCTACGAGCAGTACTTC. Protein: CASTEEVVGVYEQYF.

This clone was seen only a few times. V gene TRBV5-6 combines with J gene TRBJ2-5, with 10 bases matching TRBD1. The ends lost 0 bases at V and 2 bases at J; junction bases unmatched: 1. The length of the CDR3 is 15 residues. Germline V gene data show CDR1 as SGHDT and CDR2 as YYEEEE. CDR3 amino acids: CASSLGQGAQETQYF. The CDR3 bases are TGTGCCAGCAGCTTGGGACAGGGGGCTCAAGAGACCCAGTACTTC.

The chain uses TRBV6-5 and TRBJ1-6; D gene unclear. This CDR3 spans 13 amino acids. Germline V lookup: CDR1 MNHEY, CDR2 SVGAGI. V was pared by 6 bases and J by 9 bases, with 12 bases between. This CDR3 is CASSPTETSPLHF. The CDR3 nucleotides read TGTGCCAGCAGCCCGACGGAAACTTCACCCCTCCACTTT.

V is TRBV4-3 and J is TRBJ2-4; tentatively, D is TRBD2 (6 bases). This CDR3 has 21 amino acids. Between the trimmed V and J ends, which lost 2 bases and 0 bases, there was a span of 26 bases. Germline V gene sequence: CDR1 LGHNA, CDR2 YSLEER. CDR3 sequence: CASSQPTTSSERHIAKNIQYF. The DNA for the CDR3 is TGCGCCAGCAGCCAACCCACAACATCTAGCGAACGTCACATAGCCAAAAACATTCAGTACTTC.

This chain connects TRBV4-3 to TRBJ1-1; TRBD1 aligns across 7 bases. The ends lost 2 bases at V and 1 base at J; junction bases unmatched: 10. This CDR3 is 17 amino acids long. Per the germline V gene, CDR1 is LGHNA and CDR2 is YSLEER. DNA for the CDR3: TGCGCCAGCAGCCAATATGCTTGGGACAGACCGAACACTGAAGCTTTCTTT. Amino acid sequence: CASSQYAWDRPNTEAFF.

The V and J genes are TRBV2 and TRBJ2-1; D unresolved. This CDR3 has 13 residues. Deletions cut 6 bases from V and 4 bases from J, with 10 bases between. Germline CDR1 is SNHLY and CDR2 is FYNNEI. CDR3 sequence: CASRIGPYNEQFF. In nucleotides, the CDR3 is TGTGCCAGCAGGATAGGGCCGTACAATGAGCAGTTCTTC.

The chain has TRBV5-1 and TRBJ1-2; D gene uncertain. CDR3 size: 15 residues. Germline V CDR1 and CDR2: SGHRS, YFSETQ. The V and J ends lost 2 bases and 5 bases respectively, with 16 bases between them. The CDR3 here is CASSFGDWEEYGYTF. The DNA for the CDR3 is TGCGCCAGCAGCTTTGGCGACTGGGAGGAATATGGCTACACCTTC.

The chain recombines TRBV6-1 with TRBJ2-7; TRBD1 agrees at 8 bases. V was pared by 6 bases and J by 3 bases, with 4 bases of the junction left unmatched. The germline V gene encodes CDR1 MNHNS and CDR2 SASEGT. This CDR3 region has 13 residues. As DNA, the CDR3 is TGTGCCAGCAGAACAGGGGGATACTACGAGCAGTACTTC. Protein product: CASRTGGYYEQYF.

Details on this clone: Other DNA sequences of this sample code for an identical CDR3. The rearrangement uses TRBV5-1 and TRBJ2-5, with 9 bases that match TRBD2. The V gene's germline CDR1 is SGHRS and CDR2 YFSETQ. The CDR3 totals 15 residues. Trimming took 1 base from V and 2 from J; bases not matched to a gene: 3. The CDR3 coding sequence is TGCGCCAGCAGCTTGAGCGGGGGGCCTCAAGAGACCCAGTACTTC. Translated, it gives CASSLSGGPQETQYF.

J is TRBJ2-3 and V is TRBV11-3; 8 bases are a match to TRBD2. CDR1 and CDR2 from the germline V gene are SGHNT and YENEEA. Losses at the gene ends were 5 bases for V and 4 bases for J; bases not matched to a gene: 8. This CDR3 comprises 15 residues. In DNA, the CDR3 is TGTGCCAGCAGCCTAAGGAGCGGGAGCGCAGATACGCAGTATTTT. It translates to CASSLRSGSADTQYF. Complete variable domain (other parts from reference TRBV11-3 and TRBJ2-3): EAGVVQSPRYKIIEKKQPVAFWCNPISGHNTLYWYLQNLGQGPELLIRYENEEAVDDSQLPKDRFSAERLKGVDSTLKIQPAELGDSAVYLCASSLRSGSADTQYFGPGTRLTVL.

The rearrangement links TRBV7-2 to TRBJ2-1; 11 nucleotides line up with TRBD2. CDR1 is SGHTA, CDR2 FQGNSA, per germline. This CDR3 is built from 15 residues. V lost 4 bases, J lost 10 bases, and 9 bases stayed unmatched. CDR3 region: CASSYSGRDQSEQFF. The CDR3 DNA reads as TGTGCCAGCAGCTATAGCGGGAGGGACCAATCCGAGCAGTTCTTC.

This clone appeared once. The CDR3 sequence is CASRADGVGQPQHF. CDR3 sequence (DNA): TGTGCCAGCAGGGCAGACGGTGTAGGCCAGCCCCAGCATTTT. This sequence joins TRBV2 and TRBJ1-5; D gene unclear. V dropped 6 bases and J dropped 7 bases, with 16 bases sitting between them. From germline, CDR1 is SNHLY and CDR2 FYNNEI. The CDR3 spans 14 residues.

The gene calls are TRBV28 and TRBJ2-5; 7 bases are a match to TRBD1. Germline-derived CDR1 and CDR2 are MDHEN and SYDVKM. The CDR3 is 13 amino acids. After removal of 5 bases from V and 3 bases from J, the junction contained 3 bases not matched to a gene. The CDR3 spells CASSEGAEETQYF. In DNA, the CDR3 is TGTGCCAGCAGTGAGGGGGCGGAAGAGACCCAGTACTTC.

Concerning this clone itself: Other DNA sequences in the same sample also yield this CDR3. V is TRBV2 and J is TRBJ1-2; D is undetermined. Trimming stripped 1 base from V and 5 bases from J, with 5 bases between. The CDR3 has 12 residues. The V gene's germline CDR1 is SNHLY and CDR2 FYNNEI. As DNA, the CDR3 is TGTGCCAGCAGTGAAGTAGGTTATGGCTACACCTTC. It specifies CASSEVGYGYTF. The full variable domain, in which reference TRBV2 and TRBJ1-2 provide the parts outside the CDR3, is EPEVTQTPSHQVTQMGQEVILRCVPISNHLYFYWYRQILGQKVEFLVSFYNNEISEKSEIFDDQFSVERPDGSNFTLKIRSTKLEDSAMYFCASSEVGYGYTFGSGTRLTVV.

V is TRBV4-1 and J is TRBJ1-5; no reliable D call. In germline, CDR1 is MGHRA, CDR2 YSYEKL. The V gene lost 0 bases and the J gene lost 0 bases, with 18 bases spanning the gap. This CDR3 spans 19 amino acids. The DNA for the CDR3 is TGCGCCAGCAGCCAAGATGCGGTCAGGATATCTTATAGCAATCAGCCCCAGCATTTT. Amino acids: CASSQDAVRISYSNQPQHF.

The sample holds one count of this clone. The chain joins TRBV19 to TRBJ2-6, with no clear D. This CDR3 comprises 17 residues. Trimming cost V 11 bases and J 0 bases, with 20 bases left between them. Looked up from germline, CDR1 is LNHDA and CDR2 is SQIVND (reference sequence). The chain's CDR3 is CASSNGRWDSGANVLTF. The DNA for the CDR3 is TGTGCCTCTTCCAATGGGCGGTGGGACTCTGGGGCCAACGTCCTGACTTTC.

The CDR3 sequence: CASGRAGVSYNEQFF. The CDR3 DNA reads as TGTGCCAGCGGGAGAGCGGGAGTATCCTACAATGAGCAGTTCTTC. J is TRBJ2-1 and V is TRBV5-6; 8 bases are shared with TRBD2. V shed 7 bases, J shed 1 base, and the junction held 7 bases outside the gene matches. Germline values: CDR1 SGHDT, CDR2 YYEEEE. The CDR3 is 15 amino acids.

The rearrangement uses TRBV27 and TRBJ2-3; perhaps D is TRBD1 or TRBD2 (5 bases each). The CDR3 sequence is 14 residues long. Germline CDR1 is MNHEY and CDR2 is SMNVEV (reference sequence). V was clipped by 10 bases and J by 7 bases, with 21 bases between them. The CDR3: CAIGIWGSSYTQYF. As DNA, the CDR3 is TGTGCCATCGGTATCTGGGGGTCCTCATATACGCAGTATTTT.

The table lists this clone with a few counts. The CDR3, as DNA: TGTGCCAGCAGCTCCCAGGATAATTCACCCCTCCACTTT. It specifies CASSSQDNSPLHF. This rearrangement joins TRBV11-2 to TRBJ1-6; no definite D call. This CDR3 has 13 residues. Germline CDR1 SGHAT, CDR2 FQNNGV. The V and J ends lost 4 bases and 5 bases respectively, with 6 bases between them.

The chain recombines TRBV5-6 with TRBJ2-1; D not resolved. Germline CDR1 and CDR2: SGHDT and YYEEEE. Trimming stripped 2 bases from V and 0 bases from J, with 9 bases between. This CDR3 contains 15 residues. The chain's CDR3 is CASSLGGLSYNEQFF. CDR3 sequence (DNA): TGTGCCAGCAGCTTAGGCGGCCTCTCCTACAATGAGCAGTTCTTC.

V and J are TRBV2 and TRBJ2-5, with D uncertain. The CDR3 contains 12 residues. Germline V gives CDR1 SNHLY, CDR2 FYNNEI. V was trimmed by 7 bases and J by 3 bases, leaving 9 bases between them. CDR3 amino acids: CASMQVKETQYF. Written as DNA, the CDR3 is TGTGCCAGCATGCAGGTTAAAGAGACCCAGTACTTC.

CDR3 DNA sequence: TGTGCCAGCAGCCAAGGTGGGGAGCAGTACTTC. This translates into CASSQGGEQYF. V usage is TRBV5-6 and J usage is TRBJ2-7; no clear D gene. Per the germline V gene, CDR1 is SGHDT and CDR2 is YYEEEE. Trimming left V 4 bases short and J 7 bases short, with 9 bases between. The CDR3 is made up of 11 amino acids.

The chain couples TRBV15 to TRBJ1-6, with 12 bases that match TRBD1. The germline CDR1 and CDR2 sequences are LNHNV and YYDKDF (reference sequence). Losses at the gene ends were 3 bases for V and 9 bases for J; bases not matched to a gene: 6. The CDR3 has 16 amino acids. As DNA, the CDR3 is TGTGCCACCAGCAGCCGGGACAGGGGGCTCGCTTCACCCCTCCACTTT. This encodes CATSSRDRGLASPLHF. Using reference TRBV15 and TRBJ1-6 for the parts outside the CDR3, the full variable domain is DAMVIQNPRYQVTQFGKPVTLSCSQTLNHNVMYWYQQKSSQAPKLLFHYYDKDFNNEADTPDNFQSRRPNTSFCFLDIRSPGLGDTAMYLCATSSRDRGLASPLHFGNGTRLTVT.

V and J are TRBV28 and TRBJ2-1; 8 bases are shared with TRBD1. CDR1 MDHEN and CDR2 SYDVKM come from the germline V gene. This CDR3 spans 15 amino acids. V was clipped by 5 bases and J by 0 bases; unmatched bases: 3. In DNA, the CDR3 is TGTGCCAGCAGTCGGACAGGGAACTCCTACAATGAGCAGTTCTTC. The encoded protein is CASSRTGNSYNEQFF. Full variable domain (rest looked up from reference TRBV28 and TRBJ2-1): DVKVTQSSRYLVKRTGEKVFLECVQDMDHENMFWYRQDPGLGLRLIYFSYDVKMKEKGDIPEGYSVSREKKERFSLILESASTNQTSMYLCASSRTGNSYNEQFFGPGTRLTVL.

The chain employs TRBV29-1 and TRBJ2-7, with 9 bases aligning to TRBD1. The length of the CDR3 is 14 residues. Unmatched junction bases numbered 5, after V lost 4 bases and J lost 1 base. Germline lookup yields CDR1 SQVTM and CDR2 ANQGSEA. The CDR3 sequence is CSVAGTGFSYEQYF. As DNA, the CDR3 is TGCAGCGTTGCCGGGACAGGGTTTTCCTACGAGCAGTACTTC.